Described below is a single T cell receptor beta chain sequence and its context. As yet, its antigen is unknown. No culture or expansion preceded analysis of these blood cells. The sample is drawn from a study of neoadjuvant anti-PD-1 for oral cavity cancer. General observations from the study: Higher pretreatment blood Treg/Th17 ratios correlated with higher pretreatment blood and lower post-treatment tumor TCRbeta clonality.

In germline, CDR1 is SGHVS, CDR2 FQNEAQ. The CDR3 extends over 17 amino acids. The V gene lost 2 bases and the J gene lost 0 bases, with 14 bases spanning the gap. TCRdb keeps only in-frame clones here, not all; method: immunoSEQ multiplex PCR. The table records 11,000 to 15,000 clones, 60% to 80% of them present only once. Sequenced here: PBMCs, sampled before nivolumab (anti-PD-1) treatment. The gene calls are TRBV7-8 and TRBJ1-5; the D is unclear. The sequence was obtained from a person aged 40 to 85 with oral cavity squamous cell carcinoma. CDR3 region: CASSLLETSGSNQPQHF. DNA of the CDR3: TGTGCCAGCAGCTTACTGGAGACCAGTGGTAGCAATCAGCCCCAGCATTTT.